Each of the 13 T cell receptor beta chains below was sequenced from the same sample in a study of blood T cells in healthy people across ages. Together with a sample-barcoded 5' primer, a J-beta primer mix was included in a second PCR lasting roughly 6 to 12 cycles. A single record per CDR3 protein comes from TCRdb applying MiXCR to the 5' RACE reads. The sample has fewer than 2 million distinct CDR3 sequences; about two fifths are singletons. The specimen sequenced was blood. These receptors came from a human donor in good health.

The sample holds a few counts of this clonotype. CDR3 sequence reads: CASSPGLGRGNIQYF. The DNA of the CDR3 is TGTGCCAGCAGCCCCGGTCTCGGGCGCGGGAACATTCAGTACTTC. The chain carries TRBV5-6 and TRBJ2-4, with D perhaps matching TRBD2 (5 bases). Trimming stripped 4 bases from V and 7 bases from J, with 18 bases between. This CDR3 is built from 15 residues. Germline-derived CDR1 and CDR2 are SGHDT and YYEEEE. Variable domain in full (rest from reference TRBV5-6 and TRBJ2-4): DAGVTQSPTHLIKTRGQQVTLRCSPKSGHDTVSWYQQALGQGPQFIFQYYEEEERQRGNFPDRFSGHQFPNYSSELNVNALLLGDSALYLCASSPGLGRGNIQYFGAGTRLSVL.

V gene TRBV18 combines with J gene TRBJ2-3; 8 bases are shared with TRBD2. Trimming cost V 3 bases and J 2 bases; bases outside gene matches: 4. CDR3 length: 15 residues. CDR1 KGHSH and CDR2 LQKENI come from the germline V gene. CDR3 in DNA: TGTGCCAGCTCACCGGGACTAGGAAACACAGATACGCAGTATTTT. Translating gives CASSPGLGNTDTQYF. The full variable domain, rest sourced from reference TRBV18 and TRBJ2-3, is NAGVMQNPRHLVRRRGQEARLRCSPMKGHSHVYWYRQLPEEGLKFMVYLQKENIIDESGMPKERFSAEFPKEGPSILRIQQVVRGDSAAYFCASSPGLGNTDTQYFGPGTRLTVL.

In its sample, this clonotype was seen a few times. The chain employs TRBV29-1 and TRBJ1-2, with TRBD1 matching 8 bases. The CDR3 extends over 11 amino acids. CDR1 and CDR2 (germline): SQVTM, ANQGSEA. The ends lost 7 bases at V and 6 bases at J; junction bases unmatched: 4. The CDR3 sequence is CSAMTGDGYTF. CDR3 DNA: TGCAGCGCCATGACAGGGGATGGCTACACCTTC.

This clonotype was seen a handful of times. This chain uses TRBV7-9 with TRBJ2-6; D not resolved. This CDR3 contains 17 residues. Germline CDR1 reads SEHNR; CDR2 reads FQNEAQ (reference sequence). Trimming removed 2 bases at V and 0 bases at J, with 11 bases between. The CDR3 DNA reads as TGTGCCAGCAGCTTATCCAGAGTCCTCTCTGGGGCCAACGTCCTGACTTTC. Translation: CASSLSRVLSGANVLTF.

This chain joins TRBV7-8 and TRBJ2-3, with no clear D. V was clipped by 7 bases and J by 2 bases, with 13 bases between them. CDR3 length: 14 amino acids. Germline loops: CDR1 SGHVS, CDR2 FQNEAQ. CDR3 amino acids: CASTRQKPTDTQYF. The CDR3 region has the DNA TGTGCCAGCACCCGGCAGAAGCCCACAGATACGCAGTATTTT.

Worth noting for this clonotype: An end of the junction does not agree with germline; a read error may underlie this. In DNA, the CDR3 is TGTGCCAGTAGTTATGGGGGACGGATGACCCAGTACTTC. Encoded protein: CASSYGGRMTQYF. V usage is TRBV6-2 or TRBV6-3 and J usage is TRBJ2-5, with D possibly being TRBD1 or TRBD2 (5 bases each). The CDR3 length is 13 residues. The V gene's germline CDR1 is MNHEY and CDR2 SVGEGT.

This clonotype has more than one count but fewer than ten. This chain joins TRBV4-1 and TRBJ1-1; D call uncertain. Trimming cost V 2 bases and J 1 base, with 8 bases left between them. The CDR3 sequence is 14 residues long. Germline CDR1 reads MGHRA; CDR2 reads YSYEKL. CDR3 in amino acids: CASSQLTRNTEAFF. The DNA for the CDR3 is TGCGCCAGCAGCCAACTGACCCGGAACACTGAAGCTTTCTTT.

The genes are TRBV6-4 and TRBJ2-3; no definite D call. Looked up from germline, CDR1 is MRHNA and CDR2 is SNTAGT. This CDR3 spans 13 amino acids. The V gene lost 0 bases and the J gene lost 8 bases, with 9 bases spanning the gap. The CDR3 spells CASSDSDTTTQYF. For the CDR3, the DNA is TGTGCCAGCAGTGACTCGGATACCACTACGCAGTATTTT.

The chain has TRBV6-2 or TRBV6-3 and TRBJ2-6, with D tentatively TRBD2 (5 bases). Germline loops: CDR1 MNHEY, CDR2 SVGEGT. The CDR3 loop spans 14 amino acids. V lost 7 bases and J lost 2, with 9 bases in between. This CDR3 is CASTDGAGANVLTF. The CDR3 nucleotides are TGTGCCAGCACTGACGGGGCTGGGGCCAACGTCCTGACTTTC.

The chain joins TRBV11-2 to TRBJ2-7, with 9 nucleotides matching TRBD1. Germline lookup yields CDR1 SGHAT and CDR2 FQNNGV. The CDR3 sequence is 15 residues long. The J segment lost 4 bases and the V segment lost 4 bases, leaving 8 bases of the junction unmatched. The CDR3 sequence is CASSSRTGERYEQYF. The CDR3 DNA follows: TGTGCCAGCAGCTCCCGGACAGGGGAAAGGTACGAGCAGTACTTC.

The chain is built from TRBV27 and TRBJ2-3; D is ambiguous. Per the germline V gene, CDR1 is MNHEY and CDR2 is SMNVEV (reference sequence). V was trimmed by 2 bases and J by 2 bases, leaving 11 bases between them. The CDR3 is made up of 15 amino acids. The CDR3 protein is CASSLGWQVTDTQYF. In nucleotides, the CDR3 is TGTGCCAGCAGTTTAGGGTGGCAGGTCACAGATACGCAGTATTTT.

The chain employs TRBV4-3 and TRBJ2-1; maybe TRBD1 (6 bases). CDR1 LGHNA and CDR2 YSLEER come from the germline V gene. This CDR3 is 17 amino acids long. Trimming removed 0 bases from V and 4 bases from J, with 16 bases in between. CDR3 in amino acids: CASSQDLPRGHYNEQFF. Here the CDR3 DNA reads TGCGCCAGCAGCCAAGATCTTCCTAGGGGACATTACAATGAGCAGTTCTTC.

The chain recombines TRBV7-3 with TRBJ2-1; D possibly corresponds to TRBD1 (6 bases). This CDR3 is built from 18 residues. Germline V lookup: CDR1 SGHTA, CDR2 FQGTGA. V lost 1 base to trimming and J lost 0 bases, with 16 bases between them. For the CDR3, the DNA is TGTGCCAGCAGCTTAATTTTCGTTGACAGGAGCTCCTACAATGAGCAGTTCTTC. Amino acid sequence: CASSLIFVDRSSYNEQFF.